Described below is a single T cell receptor beta chain sequence and its context. There are 15 residues in the CDR3. CDR1 and CDR2 from the germline V gene are SGHRS and YFSETQ. V was pared by 4 bases and J by 8 bases, with 10 bases of the junction left unmatched. These data belong to a study of blood T cell repertoires in COVID-19. Looking at the study overall: Collection of acute and convalescent COVID-19 samples took place in the United States, Italy and Spain. The cDNA or gDNA used as material had been derived from T cells, B-cell-depleted T cells, or PBMCs.

As handled by the study authors: Amplification from reference gene primers served as the basis for estimated nucleated cell counts. TCRdb's copy holds only in-frame clones and misses some; the assay was immunoSEQ multiplex PCR. V and J calls and clone size are copied from that table; D and trimming were computed from the DNA. This sample carries about 59,000 clones, more than 60% of them seen once, and the ten largest clones take more than 9.5%. The J gene is TRBJ2-3, the V gene TRBV5-1, with 10 positions matching TRBD2. The sequencing input was peripheral blood. The sequence came from a human donor in a cohort sampled during active COVID-19. CDR3 sequence (DNA): TGCGCCAGCAGCCCGGCTAGCGGGAGTCTGGGTACGCAGTATTTT. This sequence encodes CASSPASGSLGTQYF.